A single sample gave rise to the 5 T cell receptor beta chains below, sequenced in a study of T cell repertoires in ileal Crohn's disease. Produced via immunoSEQ multiplex PCR; TCRdb's table is partial and in-frame only. The table lists about 15,000 clones, 75% to 90% of them singletons, with under 5% in the top ten. The sample taken for sequencing was ileal tissue. The receptors come from an adult with Crohn's disease.

This chain joins TRBV9 and TRBJ2-1, with TRBD2 matching 7 bases. Germline CDR1 reads SGDLS; CDR2 reads YYNGEE. V lost 3 bases to trimming and J lost 4 bases; unmatched junction nucleotides: 13. CDR3 length: 17 residues. DNA for the CDR3: TGTGCCAGCAGCGAACCCCTGGGCGGGAGTTATTACAATGAGCAGTTCTTC. Residues: CASSEPLGGSYYNEQFF.

This clone showed up just once. This chain joins TRBV2 and TRBJ1-1; D is uncertain. The CDR3 spans 13 residues. The V end lost 4 bases, the J end lost 2 bases, and 8 bases lay between the germline ends. Germline V CDR1 and CDR2: SNHLY, FYNNEI. CDR3 nucleotides: TGTGCCAGCAGTGTTGGCCAAAACACTGAAGCTTTCTTT. This translates into CASSVGQNTEAFF.

V and J are TRBV12-5 and TRBJ1-6; TRBD1 aligns across 7 bases. Per the germline V gene, CDR1 is LGHNT and CDR2 is FRNRAP. CDR3 length equals 12 residues. J lost 14 bases, V lost 6 bases, and 7 bases had no gene match. CDR3 coding DNA: TGTGCTAGTGGGGCCGGGACAGCTACCCTCCACTTT. Residues: CASGAGTATLHF.

The V call is TRBV29-1, the J call TRBJ2-1, with D unclear. The CDR3 sequence is 12 residues long. V was clipped by 5 bases and J by 7 bases, with 12 bases between them. Germline CDR1 SQVTM, CDR2 ANQGSEA. CDR3 loop: CSVKFLGNEQFF. Here the CDR3 DNA reads TGCAGCGTTAAGTTTCTAGGAAATGAGCAGTTCTTC.

V and J are TRBV10-3 and TRBJ1-1, with a tentative D call TRBD1 (6 bases). The ends were cut back, 4 bases at V and 2 bases at J, with 11 bases in the middle. CDR1 ENHRY and CDR2 SYGVKD come from the germline V gene. This CDR3 is 14 amino acids long. Written as DNA, the CDR3 is TGTGCCATCAGTGCCAGGGACATCAACACTGAAGCTTTCTTT. Residues: CAISARDINTEAFF.